This T cell receptor (beta chain) was obtained from a study of T cell repertoires in cytomegalovirus infection. Study at large: An indication of both CMV infection and matching HLA type came from public TCR beta signatures. General observations from the study: Dominating the ex vivo response were TCR beta clonotypes that were CMV-specific and HLA-C-restricted.

The CDR3 sequence is 13 residues long. Trimming cost V 4 bases and J 3 bases, with 9 bases left between them. TCRdb re-called the reads through MiXCR, storing one row per CDR3 protein. The sample consists of 450,000 to 600,000 distinct CDR3 sequences, roughly 12% of them appearing once. The sample holds a few counts of this clonotype. Antigen unknown. The chain is built from TRBV12-3 or TRBV12-4 and TRBJ1-2, with unresolved D. The receptor comes from a human donor in good health (CMV status not recorded). Some clones in this sample may be carry-over from other donors' samples. Specimen: PBMCs. In DNA, the CDR3 is TGTGCCAGCAGTTCGCCAGGAGACTATGGCTACACCTTC. Its protein is CASSSPGDYGYTF.